The 19 T cell receptor beta chains reported below all come from one sample, sequenced in a study of read filtering for tumor transcriptome and immune sequencing. This library used about 360 ng RNA and molecular barcoded adaptors spanning alpha/delta and beta/gamma chains. TCRdb redid the calling of the reads with MiXCR, one entry per CDR3 protein. The sample lists 100,000 to 150,000 distinct CDR3 sequences; 10% to 15% were seen once. Sample: a population of CD138-negative cells sorted from bone marrow. The receptors shown here come from a donor at least 40 years old with multiple myeloma.

This clonotype was observed at least ten times. The rearrangement uses TRBV7-2 and TRBJ1-5; 9 positions agree with TRBD1. Looked up from germline, CDR1 is SGHTA and CDR2 is FQGNSA. V trimming: 5 bases; J trimming: 4 bases; junction bases outside the gene matches: 6. The length of the CDR3 is 15 residues. The CDR3 protein is CASSLTGTGNQPQHF. The CDR3 DNA sequence: TGTGCCAGCAGCCTCACCGGGACAGGGAATCAGCCCCAGCATTTT.

This clonotype was detected many times. CDR3 nucleotide sequence: TGTGCCAGCAGCCCCTGGACGCAATCCTACAATGAGCAGTTCTTC. Protein product: CASSPWTQSYNEQFF. J is TRBJ2-1 and V is TRBV7-2; D unclear. This CDR3 has 15 residues. The V gene's germline CDR1 is SGHTA and CDR2 FQGNSA. V shed 5 bases and J shed 1 base, with 12 bases lying between them.

This clonotype came up many times. The chain employs TRBV29-1 and TRBJ1-4; TRBD1 might be the D (5 bases). The CDR3 is 14 residues long. From germline, CDR1 is SQVTM and CDR2 ANQGSEA. The ends were cut back, 6 bases at V and 3 bases at J, with 14 bases in the middle. CDR3 sequence reads: CSVPTGPANEKLFF. The CDR3 nucleotides read TGCAGCGTACCAACAGGTCCAGCTAATGAAAAACTGTTTTTT. Together with reference TRBV29-1 and TRBJ1-4, the CDR3 gives the full variable domain: SAVISQKPSRDICQRGTSLTIQCQVDSQVTMMFWYRQQPGQSLTLIATANQGSEATYESGFVIDKFPISRPNLTFSTLTVSNMSPEDSSIYLCSVPTGPANEKLFFGSGTQLSVL.

This clonotype has more than one count but fewer than ten. A much bigger clone sits one base away, suggesting this may be a read error. J is TRBJ2-1 and V is TRBV7-9, with TRBD2 matching 7 bases. CDR1 and CDR2 (germline): SEHNR, FQNEAQ (reference sequence). The CDR3 contains 16 residues. CDR3 bases: TGTGCCGGCAGCTTAGGCGGGAGCCCCTCCTACAATGAGCAGTTCTTC. Residues: CAGSLGGSPSYNEQFF.

This clonotype was found many times. The chain combines TRBV25-1 with TRBJ2-1; D call uncertain. Germline V lookup: CDR1 MGHDK, CDR2 SYGVNS. The CDR3 loop spans 15 amino acids. The germline V and J ends were trimmed by 3 bases and 5 bases, with 14 bases remaining between them. The CDR3 bases are TGTGCCAGCAGTGAGTTTAAGGGCGCCCACAATGAGCAGTTCTTC. Translation gives CASSEFKGAHNEQFF.

This clonotype came up a few times. The chain employs TRBV12-3 or TRBV12-4 and TRBJ2-2, with D possibly being TRBD1 or TRBD2 (5 bases each). The CDR3 length is 14 residues. Trimming left V 2 bases short and J 6 bases short, with 10 bases between. CDR3 sequence reads: CASSLTRGAGELFF. DNA of the CDR3: TGTGCCAGCAGTTTAACCCGGGGCGCCGGGGAGCTGTTTTTT.

This clonotype has ten or more counts. This chain connects TRBV5-1 to TRBJ2-5; TRBD1 matches at 7 bases. The CDR3 contains 14 residues. Trimming took 4 bases from V and 0 from J; bases not matched to a gene: 3. CDR1 is SGHRS, CDR2 YFSETQ, per germline. CDR3 amino acids: CASSPTGDQETQYF. Written as DNA, the CDR3 is TGCGCCAGCAGCCCCACAGGGGACCAAGAGACCCAGTACTTC.

This clonotype was observed a few times. This chain connects TRBV7-6 to TRBJ1-1; D is unclear. This CDR3 is 14 amino acids long. V lost 5 bases, J lost 5 bases, and 15 bases lay in between. CDR1 and CDR2 from the germline V gene are SGHVS and FNYEAQ. The CDR3 here is CASSPVEGRTEAFF. The CDR3 coding sequence is TGTGCCAGCAGCCCAGTAGAGGGCCGTACTGAAGCTTTCTTT. Full variable domain (rest looked up from reference TRBV7-6 and TRBJ1-1): GAGVSQSPRYKVTKRGQDVALRCDPISGHVSLYWYRQALGQGPEFLTYFNYEAQQDKSGLPNDRFSAERPEGSISTLTIQRTEQRDSAMYRCASSPVEGRTEAFFGQGTRLTVV.

This clonotype was picked up many times. The DNA for the CDR3 is TGTGCCAGCAGCTCCCCGGGACGAAGGACCTACAATGAGCAGTTCTTC. Translated: CASSSPGRRTYNEQFF. The chain employs TRBV5-5 and TRBJ2-1; either TRBD1 or TRBD2 may fit D (5 bases each). V was shortened by 3 bases and J by 2 bases, with 15 bases between the two germline ends. Germline lookup yields CDR1 SGHKS and CDR2 YYEKEE (reference sequence). The CDR3 covers 16 residues.

The chain is built from TRBV7-9 and TRBJ1-1; 7 positions match TRBD1. The CDR3 length is 15 residues. V gave up 5 bases and J gave up 3 bases; unmatched junction bases: 9. CDR1 SEHNR and CDR2 FQNEAQ come from the germline V gene (reference sequence). The CDR3 sequence is CASSTRQGRDTEAFF. Written as DNA, the CDR3 is TGTGCCAGCAGCACGCGACAGGGCCGGGACACTGAAGCTTTCTTT. Using reference TRBV7-9 and TRBJ1-1 for the parts outside the CDR3, the full variable domain is DTGVSQNPRHKITKRGQNVTFRCDPISEHNRLYWYRQTLGQGPEFLTYFQNEAQLEKSRLLSDRFSAERPKGSFSTLEIQRTEQGDSAMYLCASSTRQGRDTEAFFGQGTRLTVV.

This clonotype came up many times. V gene TRBV6-2 or TRBV6-3 combines with J gene TRBJ2-2; 7 bases line up with TRBD1. Germline CDR1 and CDR2: MNHEY and SVGEGT. The CDR3 has 14 residues. The J segment lost 7 bases and the V segment lost 2 bases, leaving 4 bases of the junction unmatched. The CDR3 bases are TGTGCCAGCAGTTACGCCTCAGGGGGCGGGGAGCTGTTTTTT. It translates to CASSYASGGGELFF.

This clonotype was recorded many times. This sequence joins TRBV28 and TRBJ1-2, with 7 bases that match TRBD1. Looked up from germline, CDR1 is MDHEN and CDR2 is SYDVKM. CDR3 length: 15 residues. V lost 5 bases, J lost 6 bases, and 12 bases stayed unmatched. CDR3 region: CASSPPGTGANGYTF. In nucleotides, the CDR3 is TGTGCCAGCAGTCCCCCCGGCACAGGGGCGAATGGCTACACCTTC.

The chain uses TRBV6-1 and TRBJ2-1; 11 nucleotides line up with TRBD2. With V trimmed by 2 bases and J by 8 bases, 5 bases remained unmatched. CDR3 length: 15 residues. Germline CDR1 reads MNHNS; CDR2 reads SASEGT. The CDR3: CASSELAGGSDEQFF. In DNA, the CDR3 is TGTGCCAGCAGTGAACTAGCGGGGGGAAGCGATGAGCAGTTCTTC.

This clonotype was detected ten times or more. This chain links TRBV6-1 with TRBJ2-6; D perhaps matches TRBD1 (5 bases). V lost 5 bases and J lost 0, with 11 bases in between. The CDR3 spans 16 residues. Germline lookup yields CDR1 MNHNS and CDR2 SASEGT. The CDR3 here is CASSPTASSGANVLTF. As DNA, the CDR3 is TGTGCCAGCAGTCCGACAGCTAGCTCTGGGGCCAACGTCCTGACTTTC.

This clonotype was observed many times. The chain is built from TRBV27 and TRBJ2-1; D perhaps matches TRBD1 (6 bases). This CDR3 spans 15 amino acids. V gave up 8 bases and J gave up 9 bases, with 23 bases separating them. Per the germline V gene, CDR1 is MNHEY and CDR2 is SMNVEV (reference sequence). The CDR3 loop is CASGALTTGFIEQFF. CDR3 in DNA: TGTGCCAGCGGAGCCTTGACGACAGGTTTCATTGAGCAGTTCTTC.

This clonotype appeared many times. V and J are TRBV5-1 and TRBJ2-5, with D tentatively TRBD1 or TRBD2 (5 bases each). The length of the CDR3 is 13 residues. The germline V gene has CDR1 SGHRS and CDR2 YFSETQ. V lost 7 bases, J lost 4 bases, and 14 bases lay in between. The CDR3 bases are TGCGCCAGCCGGGGCGTAGGATCAGAGACCCAGTACTTC. Amino acid sequence: CASRGVGSETQYF.

In nucleotides, the CDR3 is TGTGCCAGTAGTAGCCTCGGATTTGGCTACACCTTC. Translation: CASSSLGFGYTF. The chain has TRBV19 and TRBJ1-2; D unresolved. The V gene lost 4 bases and the J gene lost 7 bases, with 10 bases spanning the gap. The V gene's germline CDR1 is LNHDA and CDR2 SQIVND (reference sequence). This CDR3 contains 12 residues.

As for this clonotype: Possible read error: a much larger clone is one base away. The chain links TRBV25-1 to TRBJ2-7, with D perhaps being TRBD1 or TRBD2 (6 bases each). The V and J ends lost 7 bases and 12 bases respectively, with 19 bases between them. CDR3 size: 12 residues. Germline V gene data show CDR1 as MGHDK and CDR2 as SYGVNS. Here the CDR3 reads CASMRDMESPYF. The DNA for the CDR3 is TGTGCCAGCATGCGGGACATGGAAAGTCCGTACTTC.

The rearrangement uses TRBV5-4 and TRBJ1-5; possible D gene TRBD1, 6 bases. This CDR3 region has 13 residues. With 4 bases removed from V and 9 bases from J, the gap between germline ends came to 14 bases. The germline V gene encodes CDR1 SGHNT and CDR2 YYREEE (reference sequence). The CDR3 region is CASSIQGLRPQHF. CDR3 bases: TGTGCCAGCAGCATACAGGGATTAAGGCCCCAGCATTTT.